The entry below gives a single TCR beta chain sequence along with its context. Antigen: not known. This sample is drawn from a study of cytomegalovirus exposure and HLA in healthy donors. The study, taken as a whole, reports: Follow-up analysis found HLA locus-dependent TCR association rates, highest for DRB1 and lowest for HLA-C. TCR beta chains numbering about 160 were designated cytomegalovirus-associated. TCR sequences were mostly rare, though some public TCRs occurred in many donors.

In the PCR, 60 Vbeta and 13 Jbeta primers were used. Profiling relied on immunoSEQ multiplex PCR, and the TCRdb table lists in-frame clones only, not all of them. The table lists 200,000 to 250,000 clones. The CDR3 extends over 14 amino acids. The V gene's germline CDR1 is MNHEY and CDR2 SMNVEV (reference sequence). Trimming left V 7 bases short and J 3 bases short, with 14 bases between. The sequenced material came from PBMCs. The chain has TRBV27 and TRBJ2-3; D is unclear. This receptor was taken from a girl aged 2 to 9 in good health and CMV-seropositive. The CDR3 spells CASTPRSPTDTQYF. The CDR3 DNA reads TGTGCCAGCACCCCCAGGTCCCCTACAGATACGCAGTATTTT.